The 13 T cell receptor beta chains listed next were all sequenced from one sample in a study of graft-versus-host responses after intestinal transplantation. Here immunoSEQ multiplex PCR was the method, and the copy in TCRdb shows in-frame clones only, minus some. The sample carries around 20,000 clones, 89% recorded once. The source was PBMCs, collected roughly 64 days after intestinal transplantation. Receptor source: a human patient who received an intestinal transplant, so some T cells may come from the graft donor.

The V call is TRBV5-1, the J call TRBJ1-2, with a weak D call TRBD1 (5 bases). The germline V and J ends were trimmed by 6 bases and 6 bases, with 21 bases remaining between them. CDR1 is SGHRS, CDR2 YFSETQ, per germline. The CDR3 totals 15 residues. CDR3 loop: CASTLGGSPGDGYTF. The CDR3 bases are TGCGCCAGCACCCTGGGGGGGTCCCCCGGGGATGGCTACACCTTC.

This rearrangement joins TRBV9 to TRBJ1-3, with TRBD1 identical over 8 bases. From germline, CDR1 is SGDLS and CDR2 YYNGEE. The V and J ends lost 3 bases and 6 bases, in that order; junction bases with no gene match: 8. The CDR3 runs 15 residues. In DNA form, the CDR3 reads TGTGCCAGCAGCGCCCCTGGACAGGGATCAAACACCATATATTTT. Protein sequence: CASSAPGQGSNTIYF. The full variable domain, its missing parts supplied by reference TRBV9 and TRBJ1-3, is DSGVTQTPKHLITATGQRVTLRCSPRSGDLSVYWYQQSLDQGLQFLIQYYNGEERAKGNILERFSAQQFPDLHSELNLSSLELGDSALYFCASSAPGQGSNTIYFGEGSWLTVV.

V is TRBV27 and J is TRBJ1-4; perhaps TRBD1 as D (5 bases). The length of the CDR3 is 15 residues. Germline assignment: CDR1 MNHEY and CDR2 SMNVEV (reference sequence). Trimming took off 5 bases at V and 0 bases at J, with 10 bases between the two ends. The CDR3 reads CASSPQQATNEKLFF. CDR3 DNA: TGTGCCAGCAGTCCCCAACAGGCAACTAATGAAAAACTGTTTTTT.

This clone has just a few counts. The rearrangement uses TRBV27 and TRBJ1-2, with D perhaps matching TRBD1 (6 bases). Trimming removed 6 bases from V and 4 bases from J, with 15 bases in between. Germline CDR1 and CDR2: MNHEY and SMNVEV (reference sequence). CDR3 length: 14 amino acids. CDR3 region: CASSPFTGPYGYTF. The DNA for the CDR3 is TGTGCCAGCAGCCCATTCACAGGGCCCTATGGCTACACCTTC.

The V and J genes are TRBV12-5 and TRBJ2-7; D is tentatively TRBD1 or TRBD2 (5 bases each). V was trimmed by 0 bases and J by 0 bases, leaving 9 bases between them. The CDR3 has 15 residues. The germline V gene encodes CDR1 LGHNT and CDR2 FRNRAP. CDR3 coding DNA: TGTGCTAGTGGTTTGGTATGGGGGAGCTCCTACGAGCAGTACTTC. Translation: CASGLVWGSSYEQYF. Full variable domain (missing parts from reference TRBV12-5 and TRBJ2-7): DARVTQTPRHKVTEMGQEVTMRCQPILGHNTVFWYRQTMMQGLELLAYFRNRAPLDDSGMPKDRFSAEMPDATLATLKIQPSEPRDSAVYFCASGLVWGSSYEQYFGPGTRLTVT.

The chain links TRBV6-1 to TRBJ2-1, with 10 bases identical to TRBD1. Germline trimming cut 7 bases from V and 7 bases from J; bases unmatched to any gene: 7. The V gene's germline CDR1 is MNHNS and CDR2 SASEGT. The CDR3 loop spans 14 amino acids. CDR3 coding DNA: TGTGCCAGCACCCCGGGACAGGGGTGGAATGAGCAGTTCTTC. As protein: CASTPGQGWNEQFF.

The chain couples TRBV12-5 to TRBJ2-1; D uncertain. The CDR3 runs to 15 residues. Germline lookup yields CDR1 LGHNT and CDR2 FRNRAP. V dropped 0 bases and J dropped 8 bases, with 14 bases sitting between them. The CDR3 is CASGLVLTPRYEQFF. CDR3 in DNA: TGTGCTAGTGGTTTGGTACTTACCCCTAGGTATGAGCAGTTCTTC.

The V call is TRBV30, the J call TRBJ1-2; tentatively, D is TRBD1 (5 bases). The CDR3 loop spans 12 amino acids. V dropped 2 bases and J dropped 4 bases, with 8 bases sitting between them. Looked up from germline, CDR1 is GTSNPN and CDR2 is SVGIG (reference sequence). The CDR3 bases are TGTGCCTGGAGTAGCGGGGCCTATGGCTACACCTTC. Translated: CAWSSGAYGYTF.

This sequence joins TRBV7-2 and TRBJ2-3; TRBD2 aligns across 10 bases. This CDR3 spans 15 amino acids. Germline V gives CDR1 SGHTA, CDR2 FQGNSA. With V trimmed by 5 bases and J by 1 base, 3 bases remained unmatched. As DNA, the CDR3 is TGTGCCAGCAGCCAGCGGGGGGGCCGCACAGATACGCAGTATTTT. Its translation: CASSQRGGRTDTQYF.

V usage is TRBV5-1 and J usage is TRBJ2-3; no firm D call. This CDR3 spans 15 amino acids. Germline CDR1 and CDR2: SGHRS and YFSETQ. The ends were cut back, 4 bases at V and 2 bases at J, with 14 bases in the middle. In DNA, the CDR3 is TGCGCCAGCAGCGACCCACGGAGCACCACAGATACGCAGTATTTT. Translated: CASSDPRSTTDTQYF.

V gene TRBV5-1 combines with J gene TRBJ2-3; the match to TRBD1 covers 9 bases. Germline V lookup: CDR1 SGHRS, CDR2 YFSETQ. J was trimmed by 1 base and V by 2 bases; bases with no gene match: 14. The CDR3 length is 19 residues. DNA for the CDR3: TGCGCCAGCAGCTTCCTTCGGCAGTCAAGGACAGGGGGCACAGATACGCAGTATTTT. This translates into CASSFLRQSRTGGTDTQYF.

Note on this clone: The sample carries other DNA sequences with the same CDR3. The rearrangement links TRBV14 to TRBJ1-6; 7 bases are shared with TRBD1. With V trimmed by 1 base and J by 5 bases, 5 bases remained unmatched. From germline, CDR1 is SGHDN and CDR2 FVKESK. CDR3 length equals 16 residues. The CDR3: CASSQVGGTDNSPLHF. The CDR3 nucleotides are TGTGCCAGCAGCCAAGTCGGCGGGACAGATAATTCACCCCTCCACTTT.

J is TRBJ1-2 and V is TRBV15, with 8 positions matching TRBD1. V shed 0 bases and J 4 bases; nucleotides not matched to a gene: 7. This CDR3 contains 16 residues. The germline V gene has CDR1 LNHNV and CDR2 YYDKDF (reference sequence). CDR3 sequence (DNA): TGTGCCACCAGCAGAGACGGAGGACAGGGTCTCTATGGCTACACCTTC. As protein: CATSRDGGQGLYGYTF.